Below are 17 T cell receptor beta chains sequenced from a single sample in a study of T cells in Graves' hyperthyroidism and ophthalmopathy. TCR beta CDR3 regions were amplified from RNA. TCR CDR3 underwent first-round RT-PCR with the HTBI primer set. One entry per CDR3 protein results from TCRdb running MiXCR on the multiplex PCR reads. The table has over 700,000 distinct CDR3 sequences, 30% to 40% seen once. The material sequenced was blood. These TCRs come from a middle-aged woman with Graves' hyperthyroidism.

This clonotype was detected a few times. The V call is TRBV6-5, the J call TRBJ1-2, with unresolved D. The CDR3 contains 15 residues. Germline CDR1 reads MNHEY; CDR2 reads SVGAGI. V shed 7 bases and J shed 0 bases, with 15 bases lying between them. This CDR3 is CASKAETAANYGYTF. CDR3 DNA sequence: TGTGCCAGCAAGGCGGAGACTGCTGCTAACTATGGCTACACCTTC.

This clonotype was recorded a few times. CDR3 DNA: TGTGCCAGCAGTGATTCAGGGGTTAATGAAAAACTGTTTTTT. It yields the protein CASSDSGVNEKLFF. The chain employs TRBV12-3 or TRBV12-4 and TRBJ1-4; tentatively, D is TRBD1 (6 bases). The CDR3 contains 14 residues. The V gene lost 5 bases and the J gene lost 4 bases, with 11 bases spanning the gap.

This clonotype was counted many times. The chain has TRBV7-9 and TRBJ2-5, with D tentatively TRBD2 (6 bases). The V and J ends lost 10 bases and 5 bases respectively, with 17 bases between them. Looked up from germline, CDR1 is SEHNR and CDR2 is FQNEAQ (reference sequence). The CDR3 totals 13 residues. CDR3 sequence reads: CATPDGEAETQYF. The CDR3 DNA reads as TGTGCCACCCCCGACGGGGAGGCGGAGACCCAGTACTTC.

The rearrangement joins TRBV29-1 to TRBJ2-3; the D gene is possibly TRBD2 (6 bases). This CDR3 has 13 amino acids. V lost 4 bases to trimming and J lost 5 bases, with 13 bases between them. Germline V gene lookup returns CDR1 SQVTM and CDR2 ANQGSEA. CDR3 sequence: CSVGRGRGDTQYF. The CDR3 DNA follows: TGCAGCGTTGGGCGGGGTCGTGGAGATACGCAGTATTTT.

This clonotype has more than one count but fewer than ten. The CDR3 nucleotides are TGTGCCAGCGTAGGACAGGGTATGGTCCAAACCTATGGCTACACCTTC. It is translated as CASVGQGMVQTYGYTF. The chain carries TRBV12-3 or TRBV12-4 and TRBJ1-2, with 8 bases matching TRBD1. J was trimmed by 4 bases and V by 8 bases; bases with no gene match: 15. CDR3 size: 16 residues.

This clonotype was counted between two and nine times. The chain recombines TRBV9 with TRBJ1-3; 8 positions match TRBD1. CDR1 and CDR2 (germline): SGDLS, YYNGEE. V lost 2 bases, J lost 2 bases, and 9 bases stayed unmatched. The CDR3 runs to 17 residues. CDR3 protein: CASSVAQQGGPGNTIYF. The CDR3 region has the DNA TGTGCCAGCAGCGTCGCGCAACAGGGGGGACCTGGAAACACCATATATTTT.

This clonotype was observed a few times. The chain combines TRBV7-9 with TRBJ2-2; D remains unclear. Germline assignment: CDR1 SEHNR and CDR2 FQNEAQ (reference sequence). The CDR3 loop spans 17 amino acids. V lost 2 bases to trimming and J lost 1 base, with 14 bases between them. The CDR3 protein is CASSLMVQSLNTGELFF. CDR3 in DNA: TGTGCCAGCAGCTTAATGGTACAGTCCTTGAACACCGGGGAGCTGTTTTTT.

The chain is built from TRBV6-6 and TRBJ2-7; 7 bases agree with TRBD2. V shed 5 bases, J shed 6 bases, and the junction held 7 bases outside the gene matches. CDR1 is MNHNY and CDR2 is SVGAGI in the germline V gene (reference sequence). The CDR3 extends over 13 amino acids. CDR3 nucleotide sequence: TGTGCCAGCAGTGAGGGGAGGGACTCCGAGCAGTACTTC. Translation: CASSEGRDSEQYF.

This clonotype came up once. The J gene is TRBJ2-7, the V gene TRBV29-1, with 7 positions matching TRBD1. V was pared by 2 bases and J by 6 bases, with 7 bases of the junction left unmatched. Germline V gene sequence: CDR1 SQVTM, CDR2 ANQGSEA. CDR3 length: 13 amino acids. For the CDR3, the DNA is TGCAGCGTTGAAAGACAGGGTGTTGGCGAGCAGTACTTC. Amino acids: CSVERQGVGEQYF.

This chain links TRBV7-2 with TRBJ2-2; possibly TRBD2 for D (6 bases). Between the trimmed V and J ends, which lost 2 bases and 7 bases, there was a span of 11 bases. Germline CDR1 is SGHTA and CDR2 is FQGNSA. The length of the CDR3 is 14 residues. Written as DNA, the CDR3 is TGTGCCAGCAGCTTAACGCGGGACCACGGGGAGCTGTTTTTT. Amino acids: CASSLTRDHGELFF.

V and J are TRBV6-1 and TRBJ2-7, with a weak D call TRBD1 (6 bases). The CDR3 runs 15 residues. Germline-derived CDR1 and CDR2 are MNHNS and SASEGT. V was cut by 2 bases and J by 2 bases, with 13 bases left in between. The CDR3 reads CASSEPGQIPYEQYF. The CDR3 bases are TGTGCCAGCAGTGAACCCGGACAGATCCCCTACGAGCAGTACTTC.

This sequence joins TRBV12-3 or TRBV12-4 and TRBJ1-3; D remains ambiguous. Trimming took off 6 bases at V and 8 bases at J, with 17 bases between the two ends. The CDR3 has 14 residues. The CDR3 coding sequence is TGTGCCAGCAGCCAGGCGGGAGGACGCGACACCATATATTTT. Residues: CASSQAGGRDTIYF.

This clonotype came up a few times. The chain has TRBV19 and TRBJ2-5, with D tentatively TRBD1 (6 bases). Germline V gene lookup returns CDR1 LNHDA and CDR2 SQIVND (reference sequence). This CDR3 has 17 residues. V lost 3 bases to trimming and J lost 5 bases, with 22 bases between them. The CDR3: CASSMRFYREVSETQYF. The DNA for the CDR3 is TGTGCCAGTAGTATGAGATTCTACAGGGAAGTTTCGGAGACCCAGTACTTC.

Of note for this clonotype: A junction boundary mismatches the germline segment, possibly from a read error. V gene TRBV20-1 combines with J gene TRBJ2-7; 7 bases line up with TRBD2. CDR1 is DFQATT and CDR2 is SNEGSKA in the germline V gene (reference sequence). This CDR3 comprises 11 residues. The CDR3 sequence is CSARRPAGDQF. Here the CDR3 DNA reads TGCAGTGCTAGGCGGCCCGCGGGAGATCAATTC.

This clonotype was counted a few times. The gene calls are TRBV27 and TRBJ2-7; D perhaps matches TRBD1 (5 bases). This CDR3 has 15 residues. Germline-derived CDR1 and CDR2 are MNHEY and SMNVEV (reference sequence). V lost 3 bases and J 1 base, leaving 13 bases between the germline ends. In nucleotides, the CDR3 is TGTGCCAGCAGTTTTTCCCAGGGTCCATCCTACGAGCAGTACTTC. This gives the protein CASSFSQGPSYEQYF.

The V and J genes are TRBV7-2 and TRBJ2-2, with TRBD2 identical over 10 bases. Losses at the gene ends were 4 bases for V and 4 bases for J; bases not matched to a gene: 9. The V gene's germline CDR1 is SGHTA and CDR2 FQGNSA. The CDR3 has 17 residues. CDR3 in amino acids: CASSSRLAGDPTGELFF. The CDR3 coding sequence is TGTGCCAGCAGCTCGAGGCTAGCGGGAGACCCCACCGGGGAGCTGTTTTTT. Complete variable domain (other parts from reference TRBV7-2 and TRBJ2-2): GAGVSQSPSNKVTEKGKDVELRCDPISGHTALYWYRQSLGQGLEFLIYFQGNSAPDKSGLPSDRFSAERTGGSVSTLTIQRTQQEDSAVYLCASSSRLAGDPTGELFFGEGSRLTVL.

This chain uses TRBV6-5 with TRBJ1-6; 10 nucleotides align to TRBD1. This CDR3 comprises 16 residues. Germline lookup yields CDR1 MNHEY and CDR2 SVGAGI. The junction had 10 bases not matched to a gene; V was cut back by 4 bases and J by 10 bases. The CDR3 is CASSFNRDRGRSPLHF. The DNA for the CDR3 is TGTGCCAGCAGTTTTAACCGGGACAGGGGCAGATCACCCCTCCACTTT.